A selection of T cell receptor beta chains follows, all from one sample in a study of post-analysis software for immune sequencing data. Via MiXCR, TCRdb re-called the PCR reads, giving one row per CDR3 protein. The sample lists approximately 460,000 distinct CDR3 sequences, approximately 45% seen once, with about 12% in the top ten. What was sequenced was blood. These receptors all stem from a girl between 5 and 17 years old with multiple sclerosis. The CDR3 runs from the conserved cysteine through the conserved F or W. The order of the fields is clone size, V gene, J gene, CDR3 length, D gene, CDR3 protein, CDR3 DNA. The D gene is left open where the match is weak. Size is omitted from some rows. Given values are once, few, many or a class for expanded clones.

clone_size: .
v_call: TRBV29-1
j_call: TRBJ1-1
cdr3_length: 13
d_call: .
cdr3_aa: CSVAEGRNTEAFF
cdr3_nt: TGCAGCGTGGCGGAGGGGCGAAACACTGAAGCTTTCTTT

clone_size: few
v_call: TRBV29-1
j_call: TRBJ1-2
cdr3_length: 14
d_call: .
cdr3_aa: CSVEEGRADYGYTF
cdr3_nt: TGCAGCGTTGAAGAGGGAAGGGCGGATTATGGCTACACCTTC

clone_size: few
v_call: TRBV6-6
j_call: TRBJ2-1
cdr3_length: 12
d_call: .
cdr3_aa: CASSYGLNEQFF
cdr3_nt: TGTGCCAGCAGTTACGGCCTGAATGAGCAGTTCTTC

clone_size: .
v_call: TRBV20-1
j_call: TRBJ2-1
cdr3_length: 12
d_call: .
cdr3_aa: CSASPLAREQFF
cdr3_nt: TGCAGTGCTAGTCCCCTAGCGCGCGAGCAGTTCTTC

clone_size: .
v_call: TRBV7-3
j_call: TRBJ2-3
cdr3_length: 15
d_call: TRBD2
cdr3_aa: CASSLSAGGSDTQYF
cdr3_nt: TGTGCCAGCAGCTTGTCGGCGGGAGGGTCAGATACGCAGTATTTT

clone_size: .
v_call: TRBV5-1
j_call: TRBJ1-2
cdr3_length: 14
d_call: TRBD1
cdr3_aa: CASSLGQGAYGYTF
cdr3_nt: TGCGCCAGCAGCTTGGGACAGGGGGCTTATGGCTACACCTTC

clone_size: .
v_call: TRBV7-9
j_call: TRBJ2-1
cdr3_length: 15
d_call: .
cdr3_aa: CASSLTWGSDNEQFF
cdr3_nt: TGTGCCAGCAGCTTAACCTGGGGGTCGGACAATGAGCAGTTCTTC

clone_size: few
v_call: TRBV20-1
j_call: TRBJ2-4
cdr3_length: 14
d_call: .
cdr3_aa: CSVPLGLAKNIQYF
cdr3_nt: TGCAGTGTGCCCCTTGGGCTAGCCAAAAACATTCAGTACTTC

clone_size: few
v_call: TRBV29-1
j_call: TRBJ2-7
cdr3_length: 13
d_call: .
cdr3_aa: CSVESRLGYEQYF
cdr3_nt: TGCAGCGTTGAAAGCCGTCTGGGCTACGAGCAGTACTTC

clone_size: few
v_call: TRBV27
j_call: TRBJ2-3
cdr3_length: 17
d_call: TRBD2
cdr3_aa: CASSFPDSGRETDTQYF
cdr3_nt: TGTGCCAGCAGTTTCCCCGATAGCGGGAGGGAAACAGATACGCAGTATTTT

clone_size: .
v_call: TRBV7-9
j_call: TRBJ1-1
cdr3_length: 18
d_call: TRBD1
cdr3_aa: CASSFTHSGQGVNTEAFF
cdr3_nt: TGTGCCAGCAGCTTTACCCATTCGGGACAGGGAGTGAACACTGAAGCTTTCTTT

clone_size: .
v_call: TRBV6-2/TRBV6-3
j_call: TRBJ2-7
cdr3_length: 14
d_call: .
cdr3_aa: CATTGPLSFYEQYF
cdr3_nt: TGTGCCACCACCGGACCCCTGAGCTTCTACGAGCAGTACTTC

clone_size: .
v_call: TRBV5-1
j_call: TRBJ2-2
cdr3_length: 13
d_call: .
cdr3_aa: CASTGTNTGELFF
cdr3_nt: TGCGCCAGCACCGGGACTAACACCGGGGAGCTGTTTTTT

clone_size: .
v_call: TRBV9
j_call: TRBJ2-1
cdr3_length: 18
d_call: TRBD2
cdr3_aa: CASSVGGMGGSLGNEQFF
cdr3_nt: TGTGCCAGCAGCGTAGGTGGTATGGGCGGGAGCTTGGGCAATGAGCAGTTCTTC

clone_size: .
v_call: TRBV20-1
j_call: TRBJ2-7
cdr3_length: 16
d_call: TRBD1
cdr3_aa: CSARALGGQGPHEQYF
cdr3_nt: TGCAGTGCTAGAGCCCTGGGGGGACAGGGCCCCCACGAGCAGTACTTC

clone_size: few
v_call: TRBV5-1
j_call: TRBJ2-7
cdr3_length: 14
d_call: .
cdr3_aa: CASSSKSGGYEQYF
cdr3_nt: TGCGCCAGCAGCTCAAAATCCGGTGGCTACGAGCAGTACTTC

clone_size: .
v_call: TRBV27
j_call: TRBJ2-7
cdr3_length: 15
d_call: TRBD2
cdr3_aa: CASSLLAGVPYEQYF
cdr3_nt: TGTGCCAGCAGTTTACTAGCGGGAGTGCCCTACGAGCAGTACTTC

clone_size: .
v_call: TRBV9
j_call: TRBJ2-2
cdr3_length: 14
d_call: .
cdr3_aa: CASSVDGDTGELFF
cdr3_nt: TGTGCCAGCAGCGTAGACGGGGACACCGGGGAGCTGTTTTTT

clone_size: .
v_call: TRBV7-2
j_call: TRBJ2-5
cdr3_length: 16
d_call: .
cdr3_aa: CASSLEGGPPQETQYF
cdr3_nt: TGTGCCAGCAGCTTAGAAGGCGGGCCTCCCCAAGAGACCCAGTACTTC

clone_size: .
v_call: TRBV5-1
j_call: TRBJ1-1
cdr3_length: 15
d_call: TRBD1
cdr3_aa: CASSWTTGRDTEAFF
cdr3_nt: TGCGCCAGCAGCTGGACGACAGGGAGGGACACTGAAGCTTTCTTT

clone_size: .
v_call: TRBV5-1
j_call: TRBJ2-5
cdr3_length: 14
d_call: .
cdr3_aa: CASVPDRAGETQYF
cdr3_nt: TGCGCCAGCGTCCCCGATCGGGCGGGAGAGACCCAGTACTTC

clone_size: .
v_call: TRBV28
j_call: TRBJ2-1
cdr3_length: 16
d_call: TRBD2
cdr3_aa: CASRPRTSSTYNEQFF
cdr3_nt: TGTGCCAGCAGGCCCCGGACTAGCAGTACCTACAATGAGCAGTTCTTC

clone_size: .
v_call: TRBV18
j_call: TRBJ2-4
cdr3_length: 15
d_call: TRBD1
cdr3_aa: CASSLDRGSKNIQYF
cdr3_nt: TGTGCCAGCTCTTTGGACAGGGGTTCCAAAAACATTCAGTACTTC

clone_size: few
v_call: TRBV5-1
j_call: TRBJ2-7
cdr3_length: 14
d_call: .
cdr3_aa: CASSLGQARHEQYF
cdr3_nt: TGCGCCAGCAGCTTGGGGCAAGCCCGTCACGAGCAGTACTTC

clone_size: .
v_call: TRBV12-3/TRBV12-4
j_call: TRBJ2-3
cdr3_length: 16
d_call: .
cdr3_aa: CASSLGPVDTADTQYF
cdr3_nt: TGTGCCAGCAGTTTAGGCCCCGTCGATACCGCAGATACGCAGTATTTT

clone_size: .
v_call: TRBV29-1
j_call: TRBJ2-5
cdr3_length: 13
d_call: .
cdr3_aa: CSVDAQLGETQYF
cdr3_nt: TGCAGCGTTGATGCCCAACTCGGGGAGACCCAGTACTTC

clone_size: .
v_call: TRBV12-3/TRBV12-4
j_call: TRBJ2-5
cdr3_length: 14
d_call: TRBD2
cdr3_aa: CASSVSGRKETQYF
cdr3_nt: TGTGCCAGCAGTGTTAGCGGGAGGAAAGAGACCCAGTACTTC

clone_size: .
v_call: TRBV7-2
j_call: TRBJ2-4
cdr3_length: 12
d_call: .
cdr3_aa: CASSKLGEAQYF
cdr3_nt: TGTGCCAGCAGCAAGTTGGGGGAGGCTCAGTACTTC

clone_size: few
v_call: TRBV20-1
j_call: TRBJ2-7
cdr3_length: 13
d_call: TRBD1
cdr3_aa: CSAGQDSPYEQYF
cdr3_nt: TGCAGTGCTGGACAGGATAGCCCCTACGAGCAGTACTTC